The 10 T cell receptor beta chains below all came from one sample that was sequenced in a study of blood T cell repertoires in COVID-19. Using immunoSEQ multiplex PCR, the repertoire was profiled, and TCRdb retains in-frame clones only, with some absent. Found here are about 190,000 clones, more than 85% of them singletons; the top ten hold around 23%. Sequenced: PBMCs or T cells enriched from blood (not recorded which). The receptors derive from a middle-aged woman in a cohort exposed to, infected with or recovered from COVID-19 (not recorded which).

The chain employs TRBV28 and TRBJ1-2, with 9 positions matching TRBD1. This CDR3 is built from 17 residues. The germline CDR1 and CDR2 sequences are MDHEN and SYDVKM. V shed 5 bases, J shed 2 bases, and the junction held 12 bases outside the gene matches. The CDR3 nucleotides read TGTGCCAGCAGTCGCCTGTGGACCGGGACAGGGAACTATGGCTACACCTTC. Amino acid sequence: CASSRLWTGTGNYGYTF.

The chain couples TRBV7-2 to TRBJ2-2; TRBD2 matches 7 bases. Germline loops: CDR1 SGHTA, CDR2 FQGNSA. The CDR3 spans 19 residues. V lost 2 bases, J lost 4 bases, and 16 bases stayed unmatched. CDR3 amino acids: CASSLWVQRGLKFTGELFF. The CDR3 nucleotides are TGTGCCAGCAGCTTATGGGTGCAGCGGGGCCTAAAATTCACCGGGGAGCTGTTTTTT.

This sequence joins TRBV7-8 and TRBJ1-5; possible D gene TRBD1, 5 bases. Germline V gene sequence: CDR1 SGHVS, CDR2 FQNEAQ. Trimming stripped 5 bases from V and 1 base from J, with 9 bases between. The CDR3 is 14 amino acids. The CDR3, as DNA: TGTGCCAGCAGCCTCAGGGCGAGCAATCAGCCCCAGCATTTT. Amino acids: CASSLRASNQPQHF.

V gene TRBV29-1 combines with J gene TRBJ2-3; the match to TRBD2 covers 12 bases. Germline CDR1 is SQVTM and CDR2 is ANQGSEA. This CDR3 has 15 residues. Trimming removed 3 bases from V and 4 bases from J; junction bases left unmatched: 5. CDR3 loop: CSVESSGRAPDTQYF. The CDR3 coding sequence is TGCAGCGTTGAGTCTAGCGGGAGGGCTCCAGATACGCAGTATTTT.

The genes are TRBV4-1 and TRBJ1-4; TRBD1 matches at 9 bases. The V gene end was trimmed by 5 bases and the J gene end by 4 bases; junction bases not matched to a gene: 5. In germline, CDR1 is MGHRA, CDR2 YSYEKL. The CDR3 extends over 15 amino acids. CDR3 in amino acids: CASSNRGLSNEKLFF. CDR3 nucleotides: TGCGCCAGCAGCAACAGGGGGCTTAGTAATGAAAAACTGTTTTTT.

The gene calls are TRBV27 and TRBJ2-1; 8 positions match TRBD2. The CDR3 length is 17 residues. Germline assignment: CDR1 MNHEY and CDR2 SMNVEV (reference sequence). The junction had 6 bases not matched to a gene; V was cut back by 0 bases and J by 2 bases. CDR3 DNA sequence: TGTGCCAGCAGTTTATCGAACGGGAGGGGGACCTACAATGAGCAGTTCTTC. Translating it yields CASSLSNGRGTYNEQFF.

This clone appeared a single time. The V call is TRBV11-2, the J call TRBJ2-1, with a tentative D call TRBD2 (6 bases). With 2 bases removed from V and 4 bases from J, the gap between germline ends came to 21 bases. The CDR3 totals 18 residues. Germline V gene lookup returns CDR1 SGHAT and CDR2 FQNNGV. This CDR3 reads CASSLRADGSGLYNEQFF. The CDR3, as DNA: TGTGCCAGCAGCTTAAGGGCGGATGGGAGCGGGTTGTACAATGAGCAGTTCTTC.

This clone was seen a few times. The DNA for the CDR3 is TGCGCCAGCAGGGACAGGGGGAACACTGAAGCTTTCTTT. It codes for CASRDRGNTEAFF. This chain links TRBV4-3 with TRBJ1-1, with 9 bases lining up with TRBD1. V lost 6 bases to trimming and J lost 1 base; unmatched junction nucleotides: 0. The CDR3 runs 13 residues. Germline V gene sequence: CDR1 LGHNA, CDR2 YSLEER.

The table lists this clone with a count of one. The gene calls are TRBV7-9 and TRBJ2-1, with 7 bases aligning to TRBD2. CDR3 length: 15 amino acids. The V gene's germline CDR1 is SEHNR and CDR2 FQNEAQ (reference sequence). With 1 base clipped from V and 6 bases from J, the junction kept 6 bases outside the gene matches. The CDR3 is CASSLVSGISNEQFF. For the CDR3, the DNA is TGTGCCAGCAGCTTAGTGAGCGGGATTAGCAATGAGCAGTTCTTC.

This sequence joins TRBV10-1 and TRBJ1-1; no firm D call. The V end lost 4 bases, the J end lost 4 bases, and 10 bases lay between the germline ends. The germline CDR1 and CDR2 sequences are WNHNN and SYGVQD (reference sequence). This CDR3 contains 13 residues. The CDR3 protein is CASSGVRVTEAFF. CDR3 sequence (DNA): TGCGCCAGCAGTGGGGTGAGGGTCACTGAAGCTTTCTTT.